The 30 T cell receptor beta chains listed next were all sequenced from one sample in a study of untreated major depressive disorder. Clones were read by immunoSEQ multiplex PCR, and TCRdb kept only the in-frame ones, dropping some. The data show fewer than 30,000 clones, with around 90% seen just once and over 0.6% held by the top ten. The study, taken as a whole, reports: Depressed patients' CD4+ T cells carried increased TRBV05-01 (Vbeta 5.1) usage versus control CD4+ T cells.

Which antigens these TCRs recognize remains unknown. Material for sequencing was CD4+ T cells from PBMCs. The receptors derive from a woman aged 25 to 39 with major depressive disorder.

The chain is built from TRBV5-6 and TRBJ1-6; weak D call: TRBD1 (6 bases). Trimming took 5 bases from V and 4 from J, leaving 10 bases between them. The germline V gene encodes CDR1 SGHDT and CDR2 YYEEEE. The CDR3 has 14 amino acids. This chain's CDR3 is CASRRGQYNSPLHF. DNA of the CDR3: TGTGCCAGCAGGAGGGGACAATATAATTCACCCCTCCACTTT.

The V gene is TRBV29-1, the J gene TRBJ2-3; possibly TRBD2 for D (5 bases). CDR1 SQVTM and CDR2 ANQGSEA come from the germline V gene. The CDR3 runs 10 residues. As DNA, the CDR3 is TGCGGCGGGTTCACAGATACGCAGTATTTT. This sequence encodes CGGFTDTQYF.

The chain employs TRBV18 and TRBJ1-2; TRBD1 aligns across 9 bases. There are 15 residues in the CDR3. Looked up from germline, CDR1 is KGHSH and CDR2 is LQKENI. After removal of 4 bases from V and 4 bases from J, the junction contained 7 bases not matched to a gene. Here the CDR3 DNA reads TGTGCCAGCTCACGGGGGACAGGGAATAGCTATGGCTACACCTTC. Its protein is CASSRGTGNSYGYTF. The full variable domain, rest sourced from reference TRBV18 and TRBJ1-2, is NAGVMQNPRHLVRRRGQEARLRCSPMKGHSHVYWYRQLPEEGLKFMVYLQKENIIDESGMPKERFSAEFPKEGPSILRIQQVVRGDSAAYFCASSRGTGNSYGYTFGSGTRLTVV.

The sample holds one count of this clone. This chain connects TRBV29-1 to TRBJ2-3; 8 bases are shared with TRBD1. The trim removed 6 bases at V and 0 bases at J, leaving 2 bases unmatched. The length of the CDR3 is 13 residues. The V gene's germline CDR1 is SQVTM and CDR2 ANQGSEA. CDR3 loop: CSVRTGSTDTQYF. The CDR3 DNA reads TGCAGCGTGCGGACAGGGAGCACAGATACGCAGTATTTT.

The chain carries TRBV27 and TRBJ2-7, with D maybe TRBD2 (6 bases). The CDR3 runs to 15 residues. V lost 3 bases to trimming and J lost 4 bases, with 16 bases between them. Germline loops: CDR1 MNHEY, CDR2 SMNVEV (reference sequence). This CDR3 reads CASSFLSPGRYEQYF. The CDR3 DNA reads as TGTGCCAGCAGTTTCCTCTCCCCAGGGAGGTACGAGCAGTACTTC.

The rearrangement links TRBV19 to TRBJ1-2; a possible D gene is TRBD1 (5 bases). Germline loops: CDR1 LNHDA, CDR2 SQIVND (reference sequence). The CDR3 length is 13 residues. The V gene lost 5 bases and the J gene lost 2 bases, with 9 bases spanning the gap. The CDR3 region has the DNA TGTGCCAGTAGTGTGACAGCGAACTATGGCTACACCTTC. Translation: CASSVTANYGYTF.

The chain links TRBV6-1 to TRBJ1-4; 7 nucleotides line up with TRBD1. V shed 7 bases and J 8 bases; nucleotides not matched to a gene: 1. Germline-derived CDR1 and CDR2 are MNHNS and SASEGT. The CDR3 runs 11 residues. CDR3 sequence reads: CASKGAEKLFF. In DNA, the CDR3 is TGTGCCAGCAAGGGGGCCGAAAAACTGTTTTTT.

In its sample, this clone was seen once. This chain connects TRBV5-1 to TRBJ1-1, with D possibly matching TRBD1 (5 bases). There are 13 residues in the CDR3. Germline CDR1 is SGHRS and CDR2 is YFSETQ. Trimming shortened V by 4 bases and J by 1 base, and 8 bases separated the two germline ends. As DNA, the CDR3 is TGCGCCAGCAGCCCCGGGGCGAACACTGAAGCTTTCTTT. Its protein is CASSPGANTEAFF.

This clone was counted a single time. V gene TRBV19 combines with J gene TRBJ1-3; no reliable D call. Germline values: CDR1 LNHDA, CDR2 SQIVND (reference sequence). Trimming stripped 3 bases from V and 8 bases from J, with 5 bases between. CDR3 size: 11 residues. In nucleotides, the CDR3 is TGTGCCAGTAGTATGCGGGACACCATATATTTT. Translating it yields CASSMRDTIYF.

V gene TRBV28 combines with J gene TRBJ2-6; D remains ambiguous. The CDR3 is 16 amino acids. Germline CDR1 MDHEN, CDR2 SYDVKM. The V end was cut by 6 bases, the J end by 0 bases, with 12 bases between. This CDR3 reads CASRPRQNSGANVLTF. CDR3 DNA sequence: TGTGCCAGCAGACCCCGGCAGAACTCTGGGGCCAACGTCCTGACTTTC. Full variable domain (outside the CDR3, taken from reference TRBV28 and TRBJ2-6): DVKVTQSSRYLVKRTGEKVFLECVQDMDHENMFWYRQDPGLGLRLIYFSYDVKMKEKGDIPEGYSVSREKKERFSLILESASTNQTSMYLCASRPRQNSGANVLTFGAGSRLTVL.

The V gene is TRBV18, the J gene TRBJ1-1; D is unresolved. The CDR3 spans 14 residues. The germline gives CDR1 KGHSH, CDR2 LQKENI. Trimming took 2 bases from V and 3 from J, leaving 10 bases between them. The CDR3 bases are TGTGCCAGCTCACCATCTCGGGGTGACACTGAAGCTTTCTTT. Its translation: CASSPSRGDTEAFF.

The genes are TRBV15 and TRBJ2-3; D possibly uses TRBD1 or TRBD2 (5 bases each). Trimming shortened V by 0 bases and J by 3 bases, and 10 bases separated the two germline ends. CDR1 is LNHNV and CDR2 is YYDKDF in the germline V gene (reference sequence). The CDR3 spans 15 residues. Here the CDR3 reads CATSREGETTDTQYF. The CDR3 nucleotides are TGTGCCACCAGCAGAGAGGGGGAGACAACAGATACGCAGTATTTT.

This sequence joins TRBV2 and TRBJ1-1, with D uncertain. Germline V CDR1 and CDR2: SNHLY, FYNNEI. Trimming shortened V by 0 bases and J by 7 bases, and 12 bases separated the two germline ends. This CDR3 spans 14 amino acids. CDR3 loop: CASSEALVAVEAFF. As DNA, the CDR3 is TGTGCCAGCAGTGAAGCCTTAGTGGCAGTTGAAGCTTTCTTT.

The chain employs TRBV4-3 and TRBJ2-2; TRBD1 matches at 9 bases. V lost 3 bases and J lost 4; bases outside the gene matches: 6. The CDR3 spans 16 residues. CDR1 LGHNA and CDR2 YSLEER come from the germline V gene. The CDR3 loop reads CASSQEYRGPTGELFF. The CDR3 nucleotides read TGCGCCAGCAGCCAGGAGTACAGGGGGCCCACCGGGGAGCTGTTTTTT.

The CDR3 spells CASSPTMNYGYTF. CDR3 sequence (DNA): TGCGCCAGCAGCCCTACTATGAACTATGGCTACACCTTC. The chain recombines TRBV5-1 with TRBJ1-2; D not resolved. The V and J ends lost 4 bases and 2 bases respectively, with 9 bases between them. There are 13 residues in the CDR3. Germline CDR1 and CDR2: SGHRS and YFSETQ.

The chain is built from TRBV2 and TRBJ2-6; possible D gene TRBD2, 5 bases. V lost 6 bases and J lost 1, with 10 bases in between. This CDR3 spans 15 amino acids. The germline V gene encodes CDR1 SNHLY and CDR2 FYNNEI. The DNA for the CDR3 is TGTGCCAGCAGAGCCGGGAATTCTGGGGCCAACGTCCTGACTTTC. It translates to CASRAGNSGANVLTF.

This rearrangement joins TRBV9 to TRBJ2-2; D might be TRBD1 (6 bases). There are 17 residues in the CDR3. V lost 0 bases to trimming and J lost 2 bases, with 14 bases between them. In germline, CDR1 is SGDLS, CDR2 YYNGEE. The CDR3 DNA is TGTGCCAGCAGCGTAGGTCAAGGGGGAGTAAACACCGGGGAGCTGTTTTTT. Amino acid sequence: CASSVGQGGVNTGELFF.

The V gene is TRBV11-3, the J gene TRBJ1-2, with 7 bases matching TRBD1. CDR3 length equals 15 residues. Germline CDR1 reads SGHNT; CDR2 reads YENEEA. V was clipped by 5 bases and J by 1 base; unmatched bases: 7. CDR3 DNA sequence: TGTGCCAGCAGCATAGCCGGGACAGTTAACTATGGCTACACCTTC. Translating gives CASSIAGTVNYGYTF.

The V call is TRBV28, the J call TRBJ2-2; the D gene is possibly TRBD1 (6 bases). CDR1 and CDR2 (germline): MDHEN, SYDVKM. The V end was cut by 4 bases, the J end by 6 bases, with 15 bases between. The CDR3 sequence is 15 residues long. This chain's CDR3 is CASSWNRVFAGELFF. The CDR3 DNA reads TGTGCCAGCAGTTGGAACAGGGTTTTCGCCGGGGAGCTGTTTTTT.

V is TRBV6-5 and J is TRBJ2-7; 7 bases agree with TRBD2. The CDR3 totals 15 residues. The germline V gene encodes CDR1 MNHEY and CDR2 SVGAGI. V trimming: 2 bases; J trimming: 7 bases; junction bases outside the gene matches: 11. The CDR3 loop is CASSYIYGGNGEQYF. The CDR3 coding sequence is TGTGCCAGCAGTTACATTTACGGGGGGAACGGGGAGCAGTACTTC.

The CDR3 reads CASSLGTGNTEAFF. In DNA form, the CDR3 reads TGTGCCAGCAGCCTAGGGACAGGGAACACTGAAGCTTTCTTT. V usage is TRBV5-5 and J usage is TRBJ1-1, with TRBD1 matching 8 bases. Per the germline V gene, CDR1 is SGHKS and CDR2 is YYEKEE (reference sequence). V was pared by 4 bases and J by 1 base, with 3 bases of the junction left unmatched. The CDR3 has 14 amino acids. The full variable domain, completed using reference TRBV5-5 and TRBJ1-1, is DAGVTQSPTHLIKTRGQQVTLRCSPISGHKSVSWYQQVLGQGPQFIFQYYEKEERGRGNFPDRFSARQFPNYSSELNVNALLLGDSALYLCASSLGTGNTEAFFGQGTRLTVV.

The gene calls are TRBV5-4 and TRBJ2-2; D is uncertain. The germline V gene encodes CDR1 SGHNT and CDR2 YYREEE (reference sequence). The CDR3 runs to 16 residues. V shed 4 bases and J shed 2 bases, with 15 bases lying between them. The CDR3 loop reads CASSMVVGPNTGELFF. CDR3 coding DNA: TGTGCCAGCAGCATGGTAGTAGGGCCTAACACCGGGGAGCTGTTTTTT.

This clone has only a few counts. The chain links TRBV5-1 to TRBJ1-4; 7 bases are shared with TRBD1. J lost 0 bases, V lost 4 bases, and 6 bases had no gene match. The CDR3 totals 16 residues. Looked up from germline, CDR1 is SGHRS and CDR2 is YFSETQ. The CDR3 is CASSRSGQPTNEKLFF. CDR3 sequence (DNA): TGCGCCAGCAGCCGATCGGGACAGCCAACTAATGAAAAACTGTTTTTT.

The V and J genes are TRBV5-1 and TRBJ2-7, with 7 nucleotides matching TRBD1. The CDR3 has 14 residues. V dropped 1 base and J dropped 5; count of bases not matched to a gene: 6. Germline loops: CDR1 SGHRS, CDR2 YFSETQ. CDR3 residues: CASSLRQGIDEQYF. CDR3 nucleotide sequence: TGCGCCAGCAGCTTGCGACAGGGAATCGACGAGCAGTACTTC.

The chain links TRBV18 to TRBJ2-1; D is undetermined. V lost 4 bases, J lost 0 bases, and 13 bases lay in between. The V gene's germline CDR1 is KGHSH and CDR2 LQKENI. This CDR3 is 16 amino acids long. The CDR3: CASSLYPSPSYNEQFF. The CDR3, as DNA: TGTGCCAGCTCACTCTACCCGTCCCCCTCCTACAATGAGCAGTTCTTC. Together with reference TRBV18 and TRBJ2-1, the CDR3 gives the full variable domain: NAGVMQNPRHLVRRRGQEARLRCSPMKGHSHVYWYRQLPEEGLKFMVYLQKENIIDESGMPKERFSAEFPKEGPSILRIQQVVRGDSAAYFCASSLYPSPSYNEQFFGPGTRLTVL.

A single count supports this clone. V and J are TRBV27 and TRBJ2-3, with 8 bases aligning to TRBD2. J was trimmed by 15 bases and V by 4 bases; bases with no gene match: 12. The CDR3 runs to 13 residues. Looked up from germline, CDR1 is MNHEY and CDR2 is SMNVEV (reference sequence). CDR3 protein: CASSSGGAVQVYF. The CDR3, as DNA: TGTGCCAGCAGTTCCGGGGGGGCCGTACAGGTCTATTTT.

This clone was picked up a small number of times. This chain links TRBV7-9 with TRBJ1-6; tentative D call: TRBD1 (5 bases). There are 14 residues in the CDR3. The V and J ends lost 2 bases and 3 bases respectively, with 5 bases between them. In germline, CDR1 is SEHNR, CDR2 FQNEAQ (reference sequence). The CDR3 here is CASSLQGYNSPLHF. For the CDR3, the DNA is TGTGCCAGCAGCTTACAGGGCTATAATTCACCCCTCCACTTT.

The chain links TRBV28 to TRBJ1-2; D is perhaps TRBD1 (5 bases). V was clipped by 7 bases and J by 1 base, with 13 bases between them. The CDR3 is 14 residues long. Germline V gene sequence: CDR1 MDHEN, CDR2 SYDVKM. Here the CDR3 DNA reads TGTGCCAGCACGGCGGCAGGGCTTAACTATGGCTACACCTTC. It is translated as CASTAAGLNYGYTF.

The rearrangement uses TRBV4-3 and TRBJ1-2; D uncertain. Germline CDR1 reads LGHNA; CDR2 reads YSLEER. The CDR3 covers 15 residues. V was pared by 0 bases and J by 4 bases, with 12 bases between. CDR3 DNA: TGCGCCAGCAGCCAAGAAGTTACTACAGTCTATGGCTACACCTTC. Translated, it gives CASSQEVTTVYGYTF.

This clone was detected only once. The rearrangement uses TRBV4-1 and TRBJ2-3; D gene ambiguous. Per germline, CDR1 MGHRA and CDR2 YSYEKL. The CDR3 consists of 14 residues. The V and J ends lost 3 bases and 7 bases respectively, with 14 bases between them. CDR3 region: CASSHSWGRNTQYF. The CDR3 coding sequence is TGCGCCAGCAGCCATTCATGGGGTAGGAATACGCAGTATTTT.